The clone carrying this TCR beta chain appeared a few times. The CDR3 is 14 residues long. The V end lost 4 bases, the J end lost 5 bases, and 11 bases lay between the germline ends. CDR1 and CDR2 from the germline V gene are SGHVS and FQNEAQ. This sample was taken from a study of blood T cell repertoires in COVID-19. On the study more broadly: PBMCs, B-cell-depleted T cells, or T cells provided the cDNA or gDNA that made up the material.

The assay was immunoSEQ multiplex PCR, and TCRdb's table has in-frame clones only and misses some. Among 95,000 to 100,000 clones listed, around 87% were seen once. This receptor was taken from a woman in her thirties with acute or convalescent COVID-19. The chain joins TRBV7-8 to TRBJ1-4; the D gene is possibly TRBD1 (5 bases). The sequencing sample was made of peripheral blood. CDR3 nucleotide sequence: TGTGCCAGCAGCTGGGGCGTAGGGAATGAAAAACTGTTTTTT. This gives the protein CASSWGVGNEKLFF.